This TCR beta chain was obtained from a study of OX40 agonist ivuxolimab in advanced cancers. Study-wide background: Ivuxolimab, an agonist antibody against OX40 (CD134), was given to patients.

Study observations and caveats: At 0.1 to 3.0 mg/kg, clonal expansion of CD4+ and CD8+ blood T cells had occurred by week 6.

Excluded were patients having autoimmune disease history or systemic immunosuppression. The CDR3 sequence is 16 residues long. Trimming stripped 1 base from V and 1 base from J, with 13 bases between. The germline CDR1 and CDR2 sequences are SGHTA and FQGTGA. Comment on this clone: What it binds is not known.

Assay used: immunoSEQ multiplex PCR; TCRdb lists only in-frame clones, some missing. The table records about 27,000 clones, approximately 80% of them present only once. Sequencing used CD4+ or CD8+ T cells sorted from blood, obtained in a trial of the OX40 agonist ivuxolimab. The chain joins TRBV7-3 to TRBJ1-1; unclear D gene. The source is an adult with an advanced solid tumor such as melanoma, head and neck, liver or kidney cancer. DNA of the CDR3: TGTGCCAGCAGCTTAAAAGTGGCGGGCTCGAACACTGAAGCTTTCTTT. It translates to CASSLKVAGSNTEAFF.